This T cell receptor beta chain is drawn from a study of cytomegalovirus exposure and HLA in healthy donors (dated by TCRdb to between 2016 and 2019). In the study overall: The 550 to 750 repertoires of the first cohort and the roughly 120 validation repertoires were produced on the same platform, according to a later analysis. The aim of the study was to test whether cataloging public T cell receptors could identify signatures of past pathogen exposure. Besides the first cohort of 666 subjects, a separate validation cohort made up of 120 different subjects was used. The study combined high-throughput TCR immunosequencing, statistical association of individual TCRs with disease status, and machine learning to predict cytomegalovirus infection status.

The donors belonged to the validation cohort of roughly 120 subjects, which was separate from the approximately 680-subject first cohort. Worth noting for this clone: Its target antigen remains unknown. No per-base quality is available; no much larger clone lies one base away.

The method behind the library was the immunoSEQ multiplex PCR assay. The authors' analysis ran thus. A statistical classification framework was developed to diagnose cytomegalovirus status using the catalog of TCR beta chain sequences. In its TCRdb copy, this immuneACCESS table keeps in-frame sequences only and misses some clones. Where compared with another copy, unresolved V genes explain less than half of these, and the others have no known cause. V and J calls and clone size follow that table, whereas D and trimming were derived from the DNA. This sample gives fewer than 150,000 clones in total; almost 90% of them show up just once. The ten largest make up roughly 1.4% of the sample. Here is what the overall study found, with its caveats: A later analysis had no HLA typing for the validation cohort, so co-occurrence there was scored across all 110 or so repertoires. It was suggested by the authors that the approach could potentially be generalized to other disease states and immunological phenotypes. In both the original and validation cohorts, the classifier was reported to diagnose cytomegalovirus status with high specificity and sensitivity. Three of the identified cytomegalovirus-associated TCR beta chains were confirmed in vitro to be specific for cytomegalovirus antigens. A later analysis found that TCRs clustered in the first cohort also tended to co-occur in the 120 or so validation repertoires, with just under 95% of cluster scores above 0. The study gave a list of under 200 TCR beta chains associated with cytomegalovirus. While some public TCRs were present in many individuals, most TCR sequences turned up only very rarely across donors.

There are 15 amino acids in the CDR3, from cysteine to phenylalanine inclusive. Of the read, only the CDR3 DNA is kept; its 45 bases are in frame from base 1. The germline V gene specifies SNHLY as CDR1 and FYNNEI as CDR2. V lost 2 bases and J lost 2 bases, and the count of bases not matched to a germline gene is 3. Sequenced: PBMCs. The sequence derives from a young man in good health and CMV-seronegative. In this chain, TRBV2 is recombined with TRBJ2-7; 10 of the junction bases match TRBD1. The DNA sequence reads TGTGCCAGCAGTGAACGGGACAGGGGCCCCTACGAGCAGTACTTC. It specifies CASSERDRGPYEQYF.